These 15 T cell receptor beta chains originate from one sample sequenced in a study of T-cell memory formation after mild COVID-19. TCRdb analysed the 5' RACE reads with MiXCR anew, one entry per CDR3 protein. The sample lists 400,000 to 500,000 distinct CDR3 sequences; around 19% were seen once. Sequencing was performed on PBMCs or a T cell subset sorted from them (not recorded which). These receptors were taken from an adult woman who had mild COVID-19 (a few samples of this study predate the infection). Cell type and time point are not known.

A few counts support this clonotype. The V and J genes are TRBV20-1 and TRBJ1-4; 10 bases are shared with TRBD1. V gave up 3 bases and J gave up 9 bases; unmatched junction bases: 1. This CDR3 is built from 12 residues. Germline CDR1 and CDR2: DFQATT and SNEGSKA (reference sequence). This chain's CDR3 is CSARGQGQKLFF. In DNA form, the CDR3 reads TGCAGTGCTAGGGGACAGGGGCAAAAACTGTTTTTT.

The rearrangement links TRBV7-9 to TRBJ2-7; D might be TRBD1 or TRBD2, each matching 5 bases. Per germline, CDR1 SEHNR and CDR2 FQNEAQ (reference sequence). Trimming shortened V by 3 bases and J by 5 bases, and 11 bases separated the two germline ends. The CDR3 covers 13 residues. Here the CDR3 reads CASSFTRDHEQYF. The CDR3 DNA is TGTGCCAGCAGCTTTACCAGGGACCACGAGCAGTACTTC.

This rearrangement joins TRBV29-1 to TRBJ2-1, with 7 bases aligning to TRBD2. V lost 0 bases to trimming and J lost 2 bases; unmatched junction nucleotides: 7. Germline-derived CDR1 and CDR2 are SQVTM and ANQGSEA. CDR3 length: 16 amino acids. The CDR3 bases are TGCAGCGTTGAAGATCATTTGACTAGCACCTACAATGAGCAGTTCTTC. The encoded protein is CSVEDHLTSTYNEQFF.

This clonotype was seen a handful of times. This sequence joins TRBV7-3 and TRBJ1-2; D is uncertain. Germline V lookup: CDR1 SGHTA, CDR2 FQGTGA. V was shortened by 4 bases and J by 5 bases, with 14 bases between the two germline ends. This CDR3 region has 14 residues. The CDR3 spells CASSSYTFRYGYTF. DNA for the CDR3: TGTGCCAGCAGCTCCTACACCTTTCGATATGGCTACACCTTC.

This clonotype was counted many times. The rearrangement joins TRBV5-6 to TRBJ2-1; D not certain. V was clipped by 0 bases and J by 7 bases, with 11 bases between them. Germline CDR1 SGHDT, CDR2 YYEEEE. The CDR3 length is 14 residues. CDR3 amino acids: CASSLGQLRNEQFF. CDR3 nucleotides: TGTGCCAGCAGCTTGGGACAACTTCGGAATGAGCAGTTCTTC.

The rearrangement joins TRBV29-1 to TRBJ1-2; D is unclear. The CDR3 spans 12 residues. Trimming pared 3 bases from V and 7 bases from J, leaving 12 bases between. CDR1 and CDR2 (germline): SQVTM, ANQGSEA. Here the CDR3 reads CSVEEGIGGYTF. In nucleotides, the CDR3 is TGCAGCGTTGAGGAAGGGATAGGTGGCTACACCTTC.

This chain links TRBV15 with TRBJ1-1; the D gene is possibly TRBD1 (6 bases). The CDR3 runs to 14 residues. V shed 3 bases and J shed 3 bases, with 11 bases lying between them. Germline CDR1 reads LNHNV; CDR2 reads YYDKDF (reference sequence). CDR3 loop: CATSSSGADTEAFF. The CDR3 nucleotides are TGTGCCACCAGCAGCTCGGGGGCGGACACTGAAGCTTTCTTT.

The chain couples TRBV20-1 to TRBJ1-6; 12 nucleotides line up with TRBD1. The junction had 6 bases not matched to a gene; V was cut back by 2 bases and J by 10 bases. CDR3 length: 15 amino acids. Germline CDR1 DFQATT, CDR2 SNEGSKA (reference sequence). CDR3 bases: TGCAGTGCTAGACGTACCGGGACAGGGGGCTCACCCCTCCACTTT. Encoded protein: CSARRTGTGGSPLHF.

This clonotype was seen ten or more times. The chain uses TRBV20-1 and TRBJ2-7; possibly TRBD1 for D (6 bases). V was clipped by 4 bases and J by 4 bases, with 14 bases between them. Germline assignment: CDR1 DFQATT and CDR2 SNEGSKA (reference sequence). The CDR3 covers 13 residues. The CDR3 spells CSAKSNRVYEQYF. The CDR3 nucleotides read TGCAGTGCTAAATCCAACAGGGTTTACGAGCAGTACTTC.

The rearrangement links TRBV11-2 to TRBJ1-4; D remains unclear. CDR3 length: 15 amino acids. Trimming removed 1 base at V and 4 bases at J, with 10 bases between. The germline gives CDR1 SGHAT, CDR2 FQNNGV. The CDR3 protein is CASSLGYRSNEKLFF. CDR3 nucleotides: TGTGCCAGCAGCTTAGGTTACAGAAGTAATGAAAAACTGTTTTTT.

This clonotype was detected only a few times. This sequence joins TRBV11-3 and TRBJ2-7; 8 bases align to TRBD2. This CDR3 is 14 amino acids long. Trimming removed 5 bases from V and 3 bases from J; junction bases left unmatched: 6. The germline V gene has CDR1 SGHNT and CDR2 YENEEA. CDR3 nucleotide sequence: TGTGCCAGCAGCGGAGGGGGACTAGACTACGAGCAGTACTTC. This sequence encodes CASSGGGLDYEQYF.

The chain uses TRBV12-3 or TRBV12-4 and TRBJ2-1; D uncertain. V lost 4 bases, J lost 4 bases, and 11 bases lay in between. This CDR3 spans 14 amino acids. CDR3 sequence (DNA): TGTGCCAGCAGTTCCCAGGCGAGTTACAATGAGCAGTTCTTC. Its translation is CASSSQASYNEQFF.

This clonotype was seen ten or more times. The chain is built from TRBV18 and TRBJ2-7; TRBD2 matches 9 bases. The CDR3 runs 17 residues. CDR1 KGHSH and CDR2 LQKENI come from the germline V gene. V was clipped by 2 bases and J by 1 base; unmatched bases: 9. DNA for the CDR3: TGTGCCAGCTCACCAAGTCTCCTAGCGGGACCATCCTACGAGCAGTACTTC. Amino acid sequence: CASSPSLLAGPSYEQYF. The entire variable domain, with the rest obtained from reference TRBV18 and TRBJ2-7, is as follows: NAGVMQNPRHLVRRRGQEARLRCSPMKGHSHVYWYRQLPEEGLKFMVYLQKENIIDESGMPKERFSAEFPKEGPSILRIQQVVRGDSAAYFCASSPSLLAGPSYEQYFGPGTRLTVT.

The V and J genes are TRBV4-1 and TRBJ2-2; perhaps TRBD1 as D (5 bases). V dropped 4 bases and J dropped 7 bases, with 19 bases sitting between them. CDR1 is MGHRA, CDR2 YSYEKL, per germline. The CDR3 is 16 residues long. CDR3 region: CASSPGALSRNGELFF. DNA for the CDR3: TGCGCCAGCAGCCCTGGGGCACTTAGCAGGAACGGGGAGCTGTTTTTT.

The V and J genes are TRBV5-4 and TRBJ2-5; D unclear. V was pared by 0 bases and J by 1 base, with 10 bases between. The CDR3 has 15 amino acids. The germline V gene has CDR1 SGHNT and CDR2 YYREEE (reference sequence). CDR3 sequence reads: CASSLGDTLQETQYF. CDR3 bases: TGTGCCAGCAGCTTGGGCGACACCCTCCAAGAGACCCAGTACTTC. Drawing the rest from reference TRBV5-4 and TRBJ2-5, the complete variable domain is ETGVTQSPTHLIKTRGQQVTLRCSSQSGHNTVSWYQQALGQGPQFIFQYYREEENGRGNFPPRFSGLQFPNYSSELNVNALELDDSALYLCASSLGDTLQETQYFGPGTRLLVL.